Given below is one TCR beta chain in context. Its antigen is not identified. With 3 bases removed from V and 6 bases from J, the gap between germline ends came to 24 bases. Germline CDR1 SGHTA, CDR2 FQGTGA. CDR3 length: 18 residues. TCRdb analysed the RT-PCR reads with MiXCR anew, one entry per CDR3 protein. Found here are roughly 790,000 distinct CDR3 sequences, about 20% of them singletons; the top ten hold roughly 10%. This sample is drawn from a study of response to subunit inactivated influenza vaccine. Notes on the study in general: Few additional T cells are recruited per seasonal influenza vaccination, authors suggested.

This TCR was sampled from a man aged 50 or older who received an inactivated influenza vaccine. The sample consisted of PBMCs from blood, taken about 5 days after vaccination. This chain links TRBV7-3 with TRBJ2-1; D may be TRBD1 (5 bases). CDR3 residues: CASSFLSRQRQMGNEQFF. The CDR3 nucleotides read TGTGCCAGCAGCTTCCTCAGCCGACAGCGTCAAATGGGCAATGAGCAGTTCTTC.